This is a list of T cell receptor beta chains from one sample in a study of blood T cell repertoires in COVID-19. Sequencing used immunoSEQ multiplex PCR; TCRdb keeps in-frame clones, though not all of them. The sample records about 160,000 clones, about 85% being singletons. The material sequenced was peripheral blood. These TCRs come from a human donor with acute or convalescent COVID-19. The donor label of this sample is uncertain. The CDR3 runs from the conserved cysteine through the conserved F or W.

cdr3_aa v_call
CAGRSEGGYTF TRBV28
CASSSLAGMNTGELFF TRBV19
CASSSGGTGPNTIYF TRBV7-2
CASSKLATSGGNTGELFF TRBV19
CASSSTYNEQFF TRBV5-8
CASSLGGQVYEQYF TRBV11-2
CASSTGIYGYTF TRBV12-5
CASGGAFNQPQHF TRBV27
CASSPRQGVGGANVLTF TRBV9
CASSLAGGGSYNEQFF TRBV7-9
CASSLHRPSYQETQYF TRBV5-1
CSADTQETQYF TRBV20-1
CASRPEETTDTQYF TRBV19
CASSPPRGGNTEAFF TRBV18
CASSWFAVGEQYF TRBV2
CATRDSAYEQYF TRBV10-3
CASSQVARGSSYNEQFF TRBV4-3
CASSYYRGGYTF TRBV6-5
CASSYSIGAAQRSGNTIYF TRBV6-2/TRBV6-3
CASSLDSTNEKLFF TRBV5-1